The 15 T cell receptor beta chains given below trace back to one sample, sequenced in a study of T cell repertoires in cytomegalovirus infection (dated by TCRdb to about 2019). The instrument given in TCRdb is Illumina HiSeq 1500. The public reads were run again by TCRdb, first through fastp at Q25 and then through MiXCR, and only productive beta chains were kept. All rows with the same CDR3 protein become a single entry with the most common DNA and genes. For this sample there are approximately 200,000 distinct CDR3 sequences; 20% to 25% appear just once. The ten largest account for around a sixth of the sample. Material for sequencing was CD8+ T cells from PBMCs. The receptor set was obtained from a human donor in good health (CMV status not recorded). Some clones in this sample may be carry-over from other donors' samples.

This clonotype was counted many times. The chain is built from TRBV5-8 and TRBJ2-5; 14 positions match TRBD2. Germline-derived CDR1 and CDR2 are SGHTS and YDEGEE. J was trimmed by 2 bases and V by 4 bases; bases with no gene match: 7. The CDR3 loop spans 17 amino acids. The CDR3 DNA is TGTGCCAGCAGCCTATGGACTAGCGGGGGGCCTCAAGAGACCCAGTACTTC. Residues: CASSLWTSGGPQETQYF. The whole variable domain, remainder taken from reference TRBV5-8 and TRBJ2-5, is EAGVTQSPTHLIKTRGQQATLRCSPISGHTSVYWYQQALGLGLQFLLWYDEGEERNRGNFPPRFSGRQFPNYSSELNVNALELEDSALYLCASSLWTSGGPQETQYFGPGTRLLVL.

This rearrangement joins TRBV14 to TRBJ2-7, with a tentative D call TRBD2 (6 bases). CDR1 is SGHDN and CDR2 is FVKESK in the germline V gene. The V end lost 4 bases, the J end lost 1 base, and 17 bases lay between the germline ends. The CDR3 has 16 amino acids. The CDR3 reads CASSPRGGLISYEQYF. CDR3 sequence (DNA): TGTGCCAGCAGCCCAAGAGGAGGGTTGATTTCCTACGAGCAGTACTTC.

This clonotype was seen more than once but under ten times. The chain uses TRBV20-1 and TRBJ1-2; TRBD1 matches 7 bases. Germline lookup yields CDR1 DFQATT and CDR2 SNEGSKA (reference sequence). The CDR3 contains 16 residues. V dropped 1 base and J dropped 0; count of bases not matched to a gene: 8. CDR3 region: CSARGPGQSSNYGYTF. DNA for the CDR3: TGCAGTGCTAGAGGACCGGGACAGAGCTCTAACTATGGCTACACCTTC.

J is TRBJ2-1 and V is TRBV29-1; TRBD2 aligns across 7 bases. The length of the CDR3 is 16 residues. V trimming: 3 bases; J trimming: 4 bases; junction bases outside the gene matches: 12. The germline CDR1 and CDR2 sequences are SQVTM and ANQGSEA. For the CDR3, the DNA is TGCAGCGTTGAGGGGTCGCGGGGGAGTGTTTACAATGAGCAGTTCTTC. As protein: CSVEGSRGSVYNEQFF.

This clonotype was seen a handful of times. V is TRBV5-1 and J is TRBJ1-2, with TRBD1 matching over 8 bases. This CDR3 comprises 13 residues. Per germline, CDR1 SGHRS and CDR2 YFSETQ. The ends lost 4 bases at V and 7 bases at J; junction bases unmatched: 6. The CDR3 is CASSTGQGGGYTF. CDR3 nucleotides: TGCGCCAGCAGCACCGGACAGGGAGGTGGCTACACCTTC.

The CDR3 DNA sequence: TGTGCCAGCAGTGAATATGGGCTCTTCAATGAGCAGTTCTTC. This codes for CASSEYGLFNEQFF. This chain links TRBV25-1 with TRBJ2-1; D gene uncertain. The V gene's germline CDR1 is MGHDK and CDR2 SYGVNS. The CDR3 runs 14 residues. The V and J ends lost 0 bases and 6 bases respectively, with 9 bases between them.

This chain links TRBV2 with TRBJ2-7; D not resolved. The V and J ends lost 4 bases and 3 bases respectively, with 13 bases between them. The CDR3 covers 14 residues. From germline, CDR1 is SNHLY and CDR2 FYNNEI. CDR3 region: CASSGAEIIYEQYF. In DNA form, the CDR3 reads TGTGCCAGCAGTGGAGCAGAGATTATCTACGAGCAGTACTTC.

J is TRBJ1-1 and V is TRBV12-3 or TRBV12-4; D perhaps matches TRBD1 (6 bases). Trimming stripped 4 bases from V and 10 bases from J, with 13 bases between. This CDR3 is 12 amino acids long. The CDR3 is CASSYRARGAFF. DNA for the CDR3: TGTGCCAGCAGTTACAGGGCTAGAGGAGCTTTCTTT.

The rearrangement uses TRBV5-5 and TRBJ2-7; 10 bases align to TRBD1. The CDR3 runs 14 residues. V shed 1 base, J shed 3 bases, and the junction held 1 base outside the gene matches. From germline, CDR1 is SGHKS and CDR2 YYEKEE (reference sequence). CDR3 DNA sequence: TGTGCCAGCAGCTTGTGGACAGGGGGCTACGAGCAGTACTTC. Amino acids: CASSLWTGGYEQYF. Based on the CDR3 plus reference TRBV5-5 and TRBJ2-7, the full variable domain is DAGVTQSPTHLIKTRGQQVTLRCSPISGHKSVSWYQQVLGQGPQFIFQYYEKEERGRGNFPDRFSARQFPNYSSELNVNALLLGDSALYLCASSLWTGGYEQYFGPGTRLTVT.

This clonotype came up many times. The V and J genes are TRBV11-1 and TRBJ1-1; 8 nucleotides align to TRBD1. The trim removed 5 bases at V and 0 bases at J, leaving 8 bases unmatched. The CDR3 is 16 amino acids. Germline loops: CDR1 SGHAT, CDR2 FQDESV (reference sequence). This CDR3 reads CASSRDRFFMNTEAFF. CDR3 nucleotides: TGTGCCAGCAGCCGGGACAGGTTCTTTATGAACACTGAAGCTTTCTTT.

In this sample, this clonotype turned up a few times. The chain joins TRBV19 to TRBJ2-2; 11 positions match TRBD2. This CDR3 has 19 amino acids. Trimming took 7 bases from V and 2 from J; bases not matched to a gene: 15. Per the germline V gene, CDR1 is LNHDA and CDR2 is SQIVND (reference sequence). CDR3 coding DNA: TGTGCCAGTACCCTTGGCCCGACTAGCGGGACGGTTAACACCGGGGAGCTGTTTTTT. Protein sequence: CASTLGPTSGTVNTGELFF.

This clonotype was recorded a few times. CDR3 loop: CASRFDRGITDTQYF. DNA for the CDR3: TGTGCCAGCAGATTCGACAGGGGGATCACAGATACGCAGTATTTT. The J gene is TRBJ2-3, the V gene TRBV12-3 or TRBV12-4; 9 nucleotides match TRBD1. This CDR3 contains 15 residues. After removal of 6 bases from V and 2 bases from J, the junction contained 6 bases not matched to a gene.

The gene calls are TRBV27 and TRBJ2-1; D gene unclear. Trimming pared 6 bases from V and 5 bases from J, leaving 8 bases between. The V gene's germline CDR1 is MNHEY and CDR2 SMNVEV (reference sequence). The CDR3 loop spans 12 amino acids. CDR3 sequence (DNA): TGTGCCAGCAGCACCATGGACAATGAGCAGTTCTTC. Its translation: CASSTMDNEQFF.

CDR3 nucleotides: TGTGCCAGCAGCCCCCGGGACTACCAAGTTCAGCTGTTTTTT. Its translation is CASSPRDYQVQLFF. The V call is TRBV11-2, the J call TRBJ2-2; the match to TRBD2 covers 7 bases. Germline-derived CDR1 and CDR2 are SGHAT and FQNNGV. J was trimmed by 12 bases and V by 5 bases; bases with no gene match: 12. This CDR3 is 14 amino acids long.

There are a few counts of this clonotype. The CDR3 DNA sequence: TGTGCCAGCAGCTTTAGGACCGAAATGGCCTACGAGCAGTACTTC. This gives the protein CASSFRTEMAYEQYF. This chain links TRBV13 with TRBJ2-7; D remains unclear. With 3 bases removed from V and 2 bases from J, the gap between germline ends came to 14 bases. Looked up from germline, CDR1 is PRHDT and CDR2 is FYEKMQ (reference sequence). The CDR3 has 15 residues.